What follows describes a single T cell receptor beta chain. The antigen is unknown. The V end lost 1 base, the J end lost 4 bases, and 13 bases lay between the germline ends. The CDR3 runs to 16 residues. Extracted total RNA amounted to at least 5.5 micrograms for each sample. The authors ran a second PCR of roughly 6 to 12 cycles using a sample-barcoded 5' primer and a J-beta primer mix. MiXCR, run by TCRdb on the 5' RACE reads, gives a single entry per CDR3 protein. Counted here are 650,000 or so distinct CDR3 sequences, roughly half occurring once; the ten biggest clones make up about 13%. The data were obtained in a study of blood T cells in healthy people across ages. Study outcomes and limitations: Higher diversity, along with more naive CD4+ cells, distinguished long-lived donors from aged donors.

The sequence was obtained from a woman older than 75 in good health. The sample was blood. The chain is built from TRBV12-3 or TRBV12-4 and TRBJ2-2, with D possibly called TRBD1 or TRBD2 (5 bases each). CDR3: CASSLGPGASTGELFF. The CDR3 bases are TGTGCCAGCAGTTTAGGGCCCGGGGCGTCCACCGGGGAGCTGTTTTTT.